Below, 28 T cell receptor beta chains from the same sample are listed, as sequenced in a study of T-cell reconstitution after alpha-beta-depleted transplantation in children. Unique molecular identifiers featured in how the TCRbeta library was prepared. TCRdb re-called the PCR reads through MiXCR, storing one row per CDR3 protein. The sample has a few hundred thousand distinct CDR3 sequences; roughly 21% are singletons. The material sequenced was PBMCs from the stem cell graft donor, taken from the stem cell graft. The receptors were gathered from a human donor who donated a stem cell graft to a child with acute myeloid leukemia.

This rearrangement joins TRBV5-1 to TRBJ2-3; 13 positions match TRBD2. CDR3 length: 17 amino acids. The V gene's germline CDR1 is SGHRS and CDR2 YFSETQ. The trim removed 0 bases at V and 4 bases at J, leaving 5 bases unmatched. CDR3 nucleotide sequence: TGCGCCAGCAGCTTGGGGACTAGCGGGAGAAGCTCAGATACGCAGTATTTT. The encoded protein is CASSLGTSGRSSDTQYF.

The CDR3 DNA reads as TGCGCCAGCAGTCCCCGGGAGAACCGTCTACTAGGCGAGCAGTACTTC. Translating it yields CASSPRENRLLGEQYF. The chain is built from TRBV5-1 and TRBJ2-7; D perhaps matches TRBD2 (6 bases). The germline CDR1 and CDR2 sequences are SGHRS and YFSETQ. This CDR3 is built from 16 residues. V was pared by 5 bases and J by 6 bases, with 24 bases between.

The chain uses TRBV4-2 and TRBJ2-2; D perhaps matches TRBD2 (6 bases). V was clipped by 4 bases and J by 5 bases, with 11 bases between them. Looked up from germline, CDR1 is LGHNA and CDR2 is YNFKEQ. This CDR3 spans 14 amino acids. The CDR3 nucleotides read TGTGCCAGCAGCCGCCTGGGGGGAACCGGGGAGCTGTTTTTT. Translation: CASSRLGGTGELFF.

This clonotype occurred a few times. The chain combines TRBV12-3 or TRBV12-4 with TRBJ1-2; D gene unclear. The length of the CDR3 is 14 residues. With 3 bases removed from V and 0 bases from J, the gap between germline ends came to 8 bases. The chain's CDR3 is CASSLRESNYGYTF. Written as DNA, the CDR3 is TGTGCCAGCAGTTTGCGGGAATCTAACTATGGCTACACCTTC.

The gene calls are TRBV10-3 and TRBJ1-1; TRBD1 might be the D (6 bases). Germline-derived CDR1 and CDR2 are ENHRY and SYGVKD. The V end was cut by 2 bases, the J end by 3 bases, with 10 bases between. The CDR3 length is 14 residues. The chain's CDR3 is CAISEADSDTEAFF. In DNA form, the CDR3 reads TGTGCCATCAGTGAGGCGGACAGTGACACTGAAGCTTTCTTT.

In this sample, this clonotype turned up many times. V gene TRBV29-1 combines with J gene TRBJ2-7; no firm D call. V gave up 7 bases and J gave up 2 bases, with 12 bases separating them. Germline V gene sequence: CDR1 SQVTM, CDR2 ANQGSEA. CDR3 length: 12 residues. The CDR3 nucleotides read TGCAGCGCAGCAGACAACCCCTACGAGCAGTACTTC. Its protein is CSAADNPYEQYF.

The chain couples TRBV7-3 to TRBJ2-2; tentatively, D is TRBD2 (6 bases). CDR3 length equals 13 residues. Per germline, CDR1 SGHTA and CDR2 FQGTGA. Trimming took 5 bases from V and 3 from J, leaving 7 bases between them. CDR3 amino acids: CASSGTYTGELFF. CDR3 nucleotides: TGTGCCAGCAGCGGGACTTACACCGGGGAGCTGTTTTTT.

This clonotype was seen repeatedly, ten times or more. V usage is TRBV28 and J usage is TRBJ2-2; 12 positions match TRBD2. CDR3 length: 18 residues. Germline CDR1 reads MDHEN; CDR2 reads SYDVKM. The J segment lost 4 bases and the V segment lost 3 bases, leaving 9 bases of the junction unmatched. Here the CDR3 reads CASSLWTSGTQGTGELFF. CDR3 nucleotide sequence: TGTGCCAGCAGTTTGTGGACTAGCGGGACCCAAGGCACCGGGGAGCTGTTTTTT.

The chain joins TRBV6-2 or TRBV6-3 to TRBJ2-5, with no clear D. CDR3 length: 11 amino acids. Trimming removed 3 bases at V and 5 bases at J, with 4 bases between. The germline V gene has CDR1 MNHEY and CDR2 SVGEGT. The CDR3 bases are TGTGCCAGCAGTTATACGGAGACCCAGTACTTC. It codes for CASSYTETQYF.

This clonotype was observed a few times. The CDR3 DNA sequence: TGCAGCGTTGCTGTAAGAGGGCCGAACAATGAGCAGTTCTTC. Encoded protein: CSVAVRGPNNEQFF. This chain connects TRBV29-1 to TRBJ2-1; possible D gene TRBD2, 5 bases. Germline lookup yields CDR1 SQVTM and CDR2 ANQGSEA. With 4 bases removed from V and 5 bases from J, the gap between germline ends came to 15 bases. CDR3 size: 14 residues.

This clonotype has a count of ten or more. The chain uses TRBV29-1 and TRBJ1-1; a weak D match, TRBD1 (6 bases). The CDR3 consists of 13 residues. V was clipped by 6 bases and J by 0 bases, with 11 bases between them. CDR1 SQVTM and CDR2 ANQGSEA come from the germline V gene. CDR3 in DNA: TGCAGCGTCGCGGGACACCTGAACACTGAAGCTTTCTTT. Translated, it gives CSVAGHLNTEAFF.

The rearrangement uses TRBV27 and TRBJ1-1; D is ambiguous. The germline V and J ends were trimmed by 2 bases and 2 bases, with 9 bases remaining between them. There are 14 residues in the CDR3. CDR1 and CDR2 from the germline V gene are MNHEY and SMNVEV (reference sequence). This CDR3 is CASSLRQRNTEAFF. The CDR3 coding sequence is TGTGCCAGCAGTTTAAGGCAGAGAAACACTGAAGCTTTCTTT.

The chain links TRBV6-1 to TRBJ1-4, with a possible D match to TRBD1 (6 bases). Germline loops: CDR1 MNHNS, CDR2 SASEGT. The CDR3 is 13 amino acids. The ends were cut back, 6 bases at V and 4 bases at J, with 9 bases in the middle. The CDR3 sequence is CASSAGVNEKLFF. The DNA of the CDR3 is TGTGCCAGCAGCGCAGGGGTTAATGAAAAACTGTTTTTT.

This clonotype occurred a few times. This chain links TRBV12-3 or TRBV12-4 with TRBJ2-7; TRBD2 agrees at 10 bases. V lost 5 bases, J lost 7 bases, and 11 bases stayed unmatched. This CDR3 region has 15 residues. This CDR3 reads CASSLVAGGLGEQYF. The CDR3 region has the DNA TGTGCCAGCAGTCTTGTAGCGGGAGGCCTGGGAGAGCAGTACTTC.

This clonotype was observed a few times. V is TRBV4-2 and J is TRBJ2-3; D is unclear. Trimming took off 1 base at V and 2 bases at J, with 10 bases between the two ends. This CDR3 comprises 15 residues. The germline gives CDR1 LGHNA, CDR2 YNFKEQ. CDR3 in amino acids: CASSQAVGDTDTQYF. The CDR3 nucleotides read TGTGCCAGCAGCCAAGCGGTTGGGGACACAGATACGCAGTATTTT.

This clonotype came up a few times. This CDR3 reads CASKGTPGAPYEQYF. The DNA for the CDR3 is TGTGCCAGCAAAGGGACACCGGGAGCCCCCTACGAGCAGTACTTC. This chain uses TRBV21-1 with TRBJ2-7; the table's D call, TRBD1, has no DNA check behind it. TRBV21-1 is a known pseudogene. The length of the CDR3 is 15 residues.

The V call is TRBV7-8, the J call TRBJ2-2, with D unresolved. Germline values: CDR1 SGHVS, CDR2 FQNEAQ. Trimming took 2 bases from V and 6 from J, leaving 10 bases between them. The CDR3 is made up of 14 amino acids. CDR3 sequence (DNA): TGTGCCAGCAGCTTACCCCTACATCCCGGGGAGCTGTTTTTT. This translates into CASSLPLHPGELFF. Using reference TRBV7-8 and TRBJ2-2 for the parts outside the CDR3, the full variable domain is GAGVSQSPRYKVAKRGQDVALRCDPISGHVSLFWYQQALGQGPEFLTYFQNEAQLDKSGLPSDRFFAERPEGSVSTLKIQRTQQEDSAVYLCASSLPLHPGELFFGEGSRLTVL.

The chain carries TRBV5-1 and TRBJ2-1; unclear D gene. V dropped 3 bases and J dropped 2 bases, with 21 bases sitting between them. Looked up from germline, CDR1 is SGHRS and CDR2 is YFSETQ. The CDR3 is 18 amino acids. The CDR3 nucleotides read TGCGCCAGCAGCTATCCTCCCACACAGCCTTTTACCTACAATGAGCAGTTCTTC. As protein: CASSYPPTQPFTYNEQFF.

The chain combines TRBV12-3 or TRBV12-4 with TRBJ1-2; D ambiguous. The CDR3 spans 13 residues. V dropped 10 bases and J dropped 2 bases, with 14 bases sitting between them. CDR3 sequence: CATRRAENYGYTF. The CDR3 DNA follows: TGTGCCACCCGTCGGGCAGAGAACTATGGCTACACCTTC.

The rearrangement joins TRBV19 to TRBJ2-3; perhaps TRBD1 as D (5 bases). The germline V and J ends were trimmed by 5 bases and 5 bases, with 14 bases remaining between them. The CDR3 length is 14 residues. CDR1 is LNHDA and CDR2 is SQIVND in the germline V gene (reference sequence). This CDR3 reads CASSSRGAEDTQYF. The CDR3, as DNA: TGTGCCAGTAGTTCCCGTGGGGCCGAAGATACGCAGTATTTT. The full variable domain, completed using reference TRBV19 and TRBJ2-3, is DGGITQSPKYLFRKEGQNVTLSCEQNLNHDAMYWYRQDPGQGLRLIYYSQIVNDFQKGDIAEGYSVSREKKESFPLTVTSAQKNPTAFYLCASSSRGAEDTQYFGPGTRLTVL.

This clonotype was detected ten times or more. The gene calls are TRBV20-1 and TRBJ2-7; D remains ambiguous. V gave up 3 bases and J gave up 7 bases, with 7 bases separating them. The CDR3 covers 10 residues. Looked up from germline, CDR1 is DFQATT and CDR2 is SNEGSKA (reference sequence). The DNA of the CDR3 is TGCAGTGCTAGTACCCGAGAGCAGTACTTC. Residues: CSASTREQYF.

In DNA, the CDR3 is TGTGCTAGTGCAGGGGGCGCCTACAATGAGCAGTTCTTC. Residues: CASAGGAYNEQFF. This chain links TRBV12-5 with TRBJ2-1; 8 nucleotides agree with TRBD1. The CDR3 runs to 13 residues. The junction had 1 base not matched to a gene; V was cut back by 7 bases and J by 2 bases. The germline V gene has CDR1 LGHNT and CDR2 FRNRAP.

This clonotype has a handful of counts. The chain employs TRBV12-3 or TRBV12-4 and TRBJ2-7, with D perhaps TRBD1 or TRBD2 (5 bases each). The CDR3 has 15 residues. The V end was cut by 1 base, the J end by 4 bases, with 14 bases between. CDR3 coding DNA: TGTGCCAGCAGTTTAGGGGGCGGAGGAGGTTACGAGCAGTACTTC. Protein product: CASSLGGGGGYEQYF.

This clonotype has only one observation. The chain employs TRBV3-1 and TRBJ2-7, with 14 bases that match TRBD2. This CDR3 comprises 16 residues. After removal of 4 bases from V and 5 bases from J, the junction contained 7 bases not matched to a gene. CDR1 LGHDT and CDR2 YNNKEL come from the germline V gene (reference sequence). DNA of the CDR3: TGTGCCAGCAGCCCGACTAGCGGGAGGGCCAAAGACGAGCAGTACTTC. This codes for CASSPTSGRAKDEQYF.

This CDR3 reads CSASHIYEQYF. The DNA for the CDR3 is TGCAGTGCTAGTCATATCTACGAGCAGTACTTC. This chain uses TRBV20-1 with TRBJ2-7; no definite D call. The V end was cut by 3 bases, the J end by 3 bases, with 6 bases between. The CDR3 has 11 amino acids. Germline CDR1 is DFQATT and CDR2 is SNEGSKA (reference sequence).

There are many counts of this clonotype. This CDR3 is CASSPGTGLGKNIQYF. The CDR3 coding sequence is TGTGCCAGCAGCCCGGGAACAGGTTTGGGCAAAAACATTCAGTACTTC. This sequence joins TRBV7-9 and TRBJ2-4; either TRBD1 or TRBD2 may supply D (5 bases each). This CDR3 has 16 residues. From germline, CDR1 is SEHNR and CDR2 FQNEAQ (reference sequence). V lost 5 bases to trimming and J lost 3 bases, with 17 bases between them.

The V call is TRBV20-1, the J call TRBJ2-3, with 11 positions matching TRBD2. This CDR3 region has 15 residues. The ends lost 6 bases at V and 2 bases at J; junction bases unmatched: 7. Germline lookup yields CDR1 DFQATT and CDR2 SNEGSKA (reference sequence). CDR3 bases: TGCAGTGCCAACGGACTAGCGGGCGTCACAGATACGCAGTATTTT. Amino acid sequence: CSANGLAGVTDTQYF.

This clonotype was seen more than once but under ten times. The genes are TRBV6-2 or TRBV6-3 and TRBJ2-2; TRBD1 is a possible D gene (5 bases). V lost 8 bases and J 7 bases, leaving 20 bases between the germline ends. The CDR3 is made up of 15 amino acids. CDR1 and CDR2 (germline): MNHEY, SVGEGT. CDR3 sequence (DNA): TGTGCCAGCGGCTCCCACGGAGACAGCCGCGGGGAGCTGTTTTTT. This encodes CASGSHGDSRGELFF.